This TCR beta chain was sequenced during a study of CD8+CD57+ T cells in acquired aplastic anemia. CDR3 length: 14 residues. The germline V gene has CDR1 SNHLY and CDR2 FYNNEI. Deletions cut 6 bases from V and 5 bases from J, with 16 bases between. The authors sequenced patients whose flow cytometry had shown CD8+CD57+ cell expansion. Genomic DNA, the template, was used for profiling of the TCR beta VDJ and CDR3. TCRdb reanalysed the reads using MiXCR and keeps one entry per CDR3 protein. Here the sample spans about 120,000 distinct CDR3 sequences, 55% to 70% being singletons. V and J are TRBV2 and TRBJ2-5, with D uncertain. The sequence came from a human donor with aplastic anemia. Sequenced sample: sorted CD4+, CD8+, or CD8+CD57+ T cells (not recorded which) from PBMCs. CDR3 region: CASSPSGVRETQYF. The CDR3, as DNA: TGTGCCAGCAGCCCCAGTGGGGTGAGGGAGACCCAGTACTTC.